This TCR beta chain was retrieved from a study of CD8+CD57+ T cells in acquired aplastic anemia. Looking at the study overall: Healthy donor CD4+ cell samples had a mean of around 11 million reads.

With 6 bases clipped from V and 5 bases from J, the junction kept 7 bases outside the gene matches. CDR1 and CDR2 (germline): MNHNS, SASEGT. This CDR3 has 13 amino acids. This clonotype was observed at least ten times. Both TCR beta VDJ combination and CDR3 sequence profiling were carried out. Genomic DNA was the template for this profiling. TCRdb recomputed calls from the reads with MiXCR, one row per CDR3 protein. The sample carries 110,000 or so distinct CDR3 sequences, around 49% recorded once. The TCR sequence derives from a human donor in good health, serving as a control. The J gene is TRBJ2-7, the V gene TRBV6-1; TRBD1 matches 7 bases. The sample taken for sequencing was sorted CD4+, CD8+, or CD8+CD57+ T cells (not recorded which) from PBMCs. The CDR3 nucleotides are TGTGCCAGCAGAAAAGACGGGACAGACGAGCAGTACTTC. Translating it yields CASRKDGTDEQYF.